The next 30 T cell receptor beta chains were all read from a single sample in a study of OX40 agonist ivuxolimab in advanced cancers. Here immunoSEQ multiplex PCR was the method, and the copy in TCRdb shows in-frame clones only, minus some. The data contain 50,000 to 65,000 clones, about four fifths of them singletons. The specimen comprised CD4+ or CD8+ T cells sorted from blood, sampled in a trial of the OX40 agonist ivuxolimab. The receptors stem from an adult with an advanced solid tumor such as melanoma, head and neck, liver or kidney cancer.

This sequence joins TRBV19 and TRBJ1-4, with TRBD1 matching over 9 bases. The junction had 6 bases not matched to a gene; V was cut back by 5 bases and J by 14 bases. CDR1 is LNHDA and CDR2 is SQIVND in the germline V gene (reference sequence). The CDR3 is made up of 12 amino acids. DNA of the CDR3: TGTGCCAGTAGTCCGGGACAGGGAAACCTGTTTTTT. This codes for CASSPGQGNLFF. Full variable domain (rest looked up from reference TRBV19 and TRBJ1-4): DGGITQSPKYLFRKEGQNVTLSCEQNLNHDAMYWYRQDPGQGLRLIYYSQIVNDFQKGDIAEGYSVSREKKESFPLTVTSAQKNPTAFYLCASSPGQGNLFFGSGTQLSVL.

This sequence joins TRBV6-5 and TRBJ2-1; D perhaps matches TRBD2 (6 bases). The germline gives CDR1 MNHEY, CDR2 SVGAGI. Trimming stripped 4 bases from V and 3 bases from J, with 16 bases between. The CDR3 has 16 amino acids. CDR3 bases: TGTGCCAGCAGTTCCCCTACGGGACTCCACTACAATGAGCAGTTCTTC. It yields the protein CASSSPTGLHYNEQFF.

This chain joins TRBV5-1 and TRBJ1-1; D might be TRBD1 (5 bases). This CDR3 is 15 amino acids long. V was pared by 0 bases and J by 3 bases, with 12 bases between. Germline CDR1 is SGHRS and CDR2 is YFSETQ. CDR3 loop: CASSLAHVRDTEAFF. Written as DNA, the CDR3 is TGCGCCAGCAGCTTGGCACACGTCAGGGACACTGAAGCTTTCTTT.

The J gene is TRBJ2-5, the V gene TRBV7-9; unclear D gene. The V and J ends lost 5 bases and 4 bases respectively, with 17 bases between them. The CDR3 is 15 residues long. The germline V gene has CDR1 SEHNR and CDR2 FQNEAQ (reference sequence). The CDR3 region is CASSPDLGRRETQYF. CDR3 bases: TGTGCCAGCAGCCCGGACCTCGGGCGGAGAGAGACCCAGTACTTC. The full variable domain, with the rest looked up from reference TRBV7-9 and TRBJ2-5, is DTGVSQNPRHKITKRGQNVTFRCDPISEHNRLYWYRQTLGQGPEFLTYFQNEAQLEKSRLLSDRFSAERPKGSFSTLEIQRTEQGDSAMYLCASSPDLGRRETQYFGPGTRLLVL.

V usage is TRBV9 and J usage is TRBJ2-1; 7 nucleotides agree with TRBD2. With V trimmed by 3 bases and J by 9 bases, 12 bases remained unmatched. The CDR3 runs to 15 residues. Germline V lookup: CDR1 SGDLS, CDR2 YYNGEE. In nucleotides, the CDR3 is TGTGCCAGCAGCGCCGACCCCTTGGGGGGGGGTGAGCAGTTCTTC. Amino acids: CASSADPLGGGEQFF.

This clone was counted between two and nine times. The chain is built from TRBV7-9 and TRBJ1-1; 7 bases are shared with TRBD1. Germline trimming cut 4 bases from V and 6 bases from J; bases unmatched to any gene: 8. The CDR3 is 14 residues long. Germline V gene data show CDR1 as SEHNR and CDR2 as FQNEAQ (reference sequence). CDR3 nucleotide sequence: TGTGCCAGCAGCTCAACAACAGGGGTCGCTGAAGCTTTCTTT. Translated, it gives CASSSTTGVAEAFF.

The chain couples TRBV10-3 to TRBJ2-5, with D possibly TRBD1 on 5 matching bases. V was clipped by 6 bases and J by 7 bases, with 18 bases between them. The CDR3 spans 14 residues. In germline, CDR1 is ENHRY, CDR2 SYGVKD. In DNA form, the CDR3 reads TGTGCCATCAGAGAAGGCCAGGGTTTGGGGACCCAGTACTTC. Residues: CAIREGQGLGTQYF.

This rearrangement joins TRBV29-1 to TRBJ2-7; D may correspond to TRBD1 or TRBD2 (5 bases each). Germline values: CDR1 SQVTM, CDR2 ANQGSEA. The CDR3 is 14 residues long. Deletions cut 6 bases from V and 4 bases from J, with 19 bases between. CDR3 amino acids: CSVERPGREYEQYF. The CDR3 region has the DNA TGCAGCGTGGAGAGACCGGGACGCGAATACGAGCAGTACTTC.

A few counts support this clone. CDR3 sequence: CASSPRNTGDEQFF. The CDR3 nucleotides read TGTGCCAGCTCACCACGTAATACGGGGGATGAGCAGTTCTTC. The genes are TRBV18 and TRBJ2-1; D is perhaps TRBD2 (6 bases). Germline V gene sequence: CDR1 KGHSH, CDR2 LQKENI. The CDR3 extends over 14 amino acids. Trimming removed 1 base from V and 8 bases from J, with 12 bases in between.

This clone was seen a handful of times. V usage is TRBV7-8 and J usage is TRBJ1-5, with no clear D. CDR3 length equals 16 residues. Germline V gene lookup returns CDR1 SGHVS and CDR2 FQNEAQ. V dropped 4 bases and J dropped 3 bases, with 16 bases sitting between them. The CDR3 sequence: CASSSNRGRVNQPQHF. The DNA of the CDR3 is TGTGCCAGCAGCTCAAATAGAGGACGGGTCAATCAGCCCCAGCATTTT.

This chain links TRBV28 with TRBJ1-6; D not resolved. The germline gives CDR1 MDHEN, CDR2 SYDVKM. There are 14 residues in the CDR3. V shed 6 bases and J shed 5 bases, with 11 bases lying between them. CDR3 bases: TGTGCCAGCAGGAGCGCCGGCCATAATTCACCCCTCCACTTT. Translating gives CASRSAGHNSPLHF.

The rearrangement uses TRBV19 and TRBJ1-6; TRBD1 is a possible D gene (5 bases). CDR1 is LNHDA and CDR2 is SQIVND in the germline V gene (reference sequence). There are 14 residues in the CDR3. V was trimmed by 2 bases and J by 10 bases, leaving 12 bases between them. The CDR3 sequence: CASSIQGIQSPLHF. The DNA of the CDR3 is TGTGCCAGTAGTATACAGGGAATTCAGTCACCCCTCCACTTT.

The chain has TRBV6-5 and TRBJ2-7; D is ambiguous. The CDR3 extends over 13 amino acids. V dropped 3 bases and J dropped 1 base, with 7 bases sitting between them. Germline V lookup: CDR1 MNHEY, CDR2 SVGAGI. Here the CDR3 reads CASSYHRSYEQYF. For the CDR3, the DNA is TGTGCCAGCAGTTATCACAGATCCTACGAGCAGTACTTC.

V and J are TRBV7-8 and TRBJ2-7; tentatively, D is TRBD1 (6 bases). Germline V gene lookup returns CDR1 SGHVS and CDR2 FQNEAQ. The CDR3 totals 14 residues. Deletions cut 0 bases from V and 3 bases from J, with 9 bases between. The DNA of the CDR3 is TGTGCCAGCAGCTTAGCAGAGGGGGTCTACGAGCAGTACTTC. Protein sequence: CASSLAEGVYEQYF. Combining the CDR3 with reference TRBV7-8 and TRBJ2-7 gives the whole variable domain GAGVSQSPRYKVAKRGQDVALRCDPISGHVSLFWYQQALGQGPEFLTYFQNEAQLDKSGLPSDRFFAERPEGSVSTLKIQRTQQEDSAVYLCASSLAEGVYEQYFGPGTRLTVT.

The chain recombines TRBV7-2 with TRBJ2-7, with 9 bases matching TRBD2. V was pared by 2 bases and J by 2 bases, with 13 bases of the junction left unmatched. This CDR3 has 18 amino acids. Per the germline V gene, CDR1 is SGHTA and CDR2 is FQGNSA. CDR3 amino acids: CASSLTRYATSGTYEQYF. The DNA of the CDR3 is TGTGCCAGCAGCTTAACGAGGTACGCGACTAGCGGAACCTACGAGCAGTACTTC.

This rearrangement joins TRBV7-2 to TRBJ1-1, with D possibly being TRBD1 (6 bases). Between the trimmed V and J ends, which lost 4 bases and 5 bases, there was a span of 11 bases. CDR1 and CDR2 from the germline V gene are SGHTA and FQGNSA. This CDR3 is 13 amino acids long. The CDR3 nucleotides are TGTGCCAGCAGCTGGACAGAGCGAACTGAAGCTTTCTTT. Translation: CASSWTERTEAFF. Variable domain in full (rest from reference TRBV7-2 and TRBJ1-1): GAGVSQSPSNKVTEKGKDVELRCDPISGHTALYWYRQSLGQGLEFLIYFQGNSAPDKSGLPSDRFSAERTGGSVSTLTIQRTQQEDSAVYLCASSWTERTEAFFGQGTRLTVV.

The V and J genes are TRBV6-5 and TRBJ2-3; 10 bases align to TRBD2. Germline V CDR1 and CDR2: MNHEY, SVGAGI. J lost 7 bases, V lost 5 bases, and 6 bases had no gene match. The CDR3 is made up of 14 amino acids. CDR3 nucleotide sequence: TGTGCCAGCAGTGCTAGCGGGGGATCGAATACGCAGTATTTT. Residues: CASSASGGSNTQYF.

Note on this clone: In the same sample, other DNA sequences code for this CDR3. This chain joins TRBV4-1 and TRBJ1-2, with D maybe TRBD1 (6 bases). V lost 0 bases to trimming and J lost 3 bases, with 11 bases between them. Germline V gene data show CDR1 as MGHRA and CDR2 as YSYEKL. This CDR3 spans 15 amino acids. The chain's CDR3 is CASSQDRGPDYGYTF. The CDR3 region has the DNA TGCGCCAGCAGCCAAGACCGGGGGCCAGACTATGGCTACACCTTC.

V gene TRBV5-1 combines with J gene TRBJ2-7; possibly TRBD1 for D (6 bases). The CDR3 spans 16 residues. Trimming took 5 bases from V and 0 from J, leaving 18 bases between them. Germline loops: CDR1 SGHRS, CDR2 YFSETQ. The CDR3 is CASSRDAQGSSYEQYF. The CDR3 nucleotides read TGCGCCAGCAGTCGGGATGCCCAGGGGAGCTCCTACGAGCAGTACTTC. The whole variable domain, filled in from reference TRBV5-1 and TRBJ2-7, reads KAGVTQTPRYLIKTRGQQVTLSCSPISGHRSVSWYQQTPGQGLQFLFEYFSETQRNKGNFPGRFSGRQFSNSRSEMNVSTLELGDSALYLCASSRDAQGSSYEQYFGPGTRLTVT.

The chain links TRBV29-1 to TRBJ2-1; a weak D match, TRBD1 (5 bases). The CDR3 totals 14 residues. Trimming pared 6 bases from V and 0 bases from J, leaving 12 bases between. In germline, CDR1 is SQVTM, CDR2 ANQGSEA. The CDR3 reads CSVSTAFSYNEQFF. For the CDR3, the DNA is TGCAGCGTATCGACAGCCTTCTCCTACAATGAGCAGTTCTTC.

The V and J genes are TRBV14 and TRBJ1-2, with TRBD1 identical over 8 bases. The germline V gene has CDR1 SGHDN and CDR2 FVKESK. The CDR3 runs to 15 residues. V dropped 0 bases and J dropped 6; count of bases not matched to a gene: 6. CDR3 sequence reads: CASSQDHRGIDGYTF. The CDR3 nucleotides read TGTGCCAGCAGCCAAGATCACAGGGGGATAGATGGCTACACCTTC.

The chain employs TRBV30 and TRBJ1-5, with 8 bases aligning to TRBD1. The CDR3 runs to 17 residues. Trimming removed 6 bases from V and 4 bases from J; junction bases left unmatched: 17. Germline V gene sequence: CDR1 GTSNPN, CDR2 SVGIG (reference sequence). CDR3 region: CACYLDRVEVHNQPQHF. The CDR3 coding sequence is TGTGCCTGTTATTTGGACAGGGTTGAGGTTCATAATCAGCCCCAGCATTTT.

The chain combines TRBV29-1 with TRBJ1-1; D unresolved. The CDR3 runs 13 residues. CDR1 is SQVTM, CDR2 ANQGSEA, per germline. Trimming shortened V by 4 bases and J by 3 bases, and 12 bases separated the two germline ends. Written as DNA, the CDR3 is TGCAGCGTTGCAGGTTTCAGAGACACTGAAGCTTTCTTT. Residues: CSVAGFRDTEAFF.

The rearrangement joins TRBV5-1 to TRBJ1-2, with TRBD1 as a possible D gene (6 bases). From germline, CDR1 is SGHRS and CDR2 YFSETQ. Trimming took off 6 bases at V and 4 bases at J, with 13 bases between the two ends. The CDR3 sequence is 13 residues long. CDR3 sequence (DNA): TGCGCCAGCACTGGGGACACGGTCTATGGCTACACCTTC. Residues: CASTGDTVYGYTF.

J is TRBJ2-1 and V is TRBV7-3, with no clear D. The CDR3 is made up of 16 amino acids. The germline V gene has CDR1 SGHTA and CDR2 FQGTGA. The V end lost 2 bases, the J end lost 1 base, and 12 bases lay between the germline ends. The CDR3 nucleotides are TGTGCCAGCAGCTTAGGGTCGGCGGCTTCCTACAATGAGCAGTTCTTC. Amino acid sequence: CASSLGSAASYNEQFF. The entire variable domain, with the rest obtained from reference TRBV7-3 and TRBJ2-1, is as follows: GAGVSQTPSNKVTEKGKYVELRCDPISGHTALYWYRQSLGQGPEFLIYFQGTGAADDSGLPNDRFFAVRPEGSVSTLKIQRTERGDSAVYLCASSLGSAASYNEQFFGPGTRLTVL.

As DNA, the CDR3 is TGTGCCTGGAGTGCCCGGACAGGGACGGGCACTGAAGCTTTCTTT. Amino acid sequence: CAWSARTGTGTEAFF. The J gene is TRBJ1-1, the V gene TRBV30; TRBD1 agrees at 8 bases. Germline V gene sequence: CDR1 GTSNPN, CDR2 SVGIG (reference sequence). The ends lost 1 base at V and 4 bases at J; junction bases unmatched: 8. The CDR3 length is 15 residues.

The CDR3 bases are TGTGCCAGCAGTTGGACCACCCGACAGCCCGGCGAGCAGTACTTC. Residues: CASSWTTRQPGEQYF. J is TRBJ2-7 and V is TRBV6-6; maybe TRBD1 (5 bases). The V end was cut by 4 bases, the J end by 6 bases, with 19 bases between. Germline V lookup: CDR1 MNHNY, CDR2 SVGAGI (reference sequence). CDR3 size: 15 residues.

This chain links TRBV7-9 with TRBJ1-5, with D tentatively TRBD1 (5 bases). The CDR3 has 16 amino acids. Germline V gene data show CDR1 as SEHNR and CDR2 as FQNEAQ (reference sequence). Trimming cost V 5 bases and J 0 bases, with 14 bases left between them. DNA of the CDR3: TGTGCCAGCAGCGACTCGGGGCCCTATAGCAATCAGCCCCAGCATTTT. This translates into CASSDSGPYSNQPQHF.

This chain's CDR3 is CASSLGQVNEQFF. CDR3 DNA: TGTGCCAGCAGTTTAGGGCAAGTCAATGAGCAGTTCTTC. The chain employs TRBV27 and TRBJ2-1, with unresolved D. The length of the CDR3 is 13 residues. Germline loops: CDR1 MNHEY, CDR2 SMNVEV (reference sequence). Deletions cut 2 bases from V and 6 bases from J, with 8 bases between.

V and J are TRBV5-1 and TRBJ2-5; D is unclear. Trimming stripped 0 bases from V and 5 bases from J, with 8 bases between. Per the germline V gene, CDR1 is SGHRS and CDR2 is YFSETQ. The CDR3 loop spans 13 amino acids. CDR3 nucleotide sequence: TGCGCCAGCAGCTTGGAGGGTTGGGAGACCCAGTACTTC. Its protein is CASSLEGWETQYF.